This is a list of T cell receptor beta chains from one sample in a study of T-cell memory formation after mild COVID-19. TCRdb redid the calling of the 5' RACE reads with MiXCR, one entry per CDR3 protein. The data hold roughly 170,000 distinct CDR3 sequences, with over 20% observed a single time. The sample taken for sequencing was PBMCs or a T cell subset sorted from them (not recorded which). The receptors originated from an adult woman who had mild COVID-19 (a few samples of this study predate the infection). Cell type and time point are not known. CDR3s include the opening cysteine and the closing phenylalanine or tryptophan. D genes are given only for firm matches. Rows give clone size only sometimes, using once, few, many, or a class for an expanded clone.

clone_size,v_call,j_call,d_call,cdr3_nt,cdr3_aa
few,TRBV24-1,TRBJ2-2,-,TGTGCCACCAGTGTAGGCCAGAACACCGGGGAGCTGTTTTTT,CATSVGQNTGELFF
-,TRBV15,TRBJ2-3,-,TGTGCCACCAGCACCTTTACCGGGACATCTAGCACAGATACGCAGTATTTT,CATSTFTGTSSTDTQYF
few,TRBV7-2,TRBJ2-3,TRBD2,TGTGCCAGCAGCTCAGACGGGACTAGCGGCCGCACAGATACGCAGTATTTT,CASSSDGTSGRTDTQYF
few,TRBV7-8,TRBJ2-7,TRBD1,TGTGCCAGCAGCCAAGACAGGGGTAGCGAGCAGTACTTC,CASSQDRGSEQYF
few,TRBV6-5,TRBJ1-4,TRBD1,TGTGCCAGCAGTACGGGACAGGATGAAAAACTGTTTTTT,CASSTGQDEKLFF
few,TRBV19,TRBJ2-1,-,TGTGCCACCCTGGGCCTTCCCGGCGGAAACAATGAGCAGTTCTTC,CATLGLPGGNNEQFF
-,TRBV24-1,TRBJ2-7,TRBD1,TGTGCCACCAGTCCGGGGACAGGGGTCTACGAGCAGTACTTC,CATSPGTGVYEQYF
few,TRBV29-1,TRBJ1-2,-,TGCAGCGTTGGGGACATAGGCTATGGCTACACCTTC,CSVGDIGYGYTF
few,TRBV5-1,TRBJ2-7,-,TGCGCCAGCAGCTTGGAGCCCGATTGGGTCGCCTCCTACGAGCAGTACTTC,CASSLEPDWVASYEQYF
once,TRBV15,TRBJ2-1,TRBD2,TGTGCCACCAGCACCAGCGGGGGACTCAATGAGCAGTTCTTC,CATSTSGGLNEQFF
few,TRBV27,TRBJ1-2,-,TGTGCCAGCAGTTTATTTCAGGGTTCCTATGGCTACACCTTC,CASSLFQGSYGYTF
few,TRBV9,TRBJ2-1,-,TGTGCCAGCAGCCCTGCCGGGAACTACAATGAGCAGTTCTTC,CASSPAGNYNEQFF
-,TRBV6-5,TRBJ2-3,-,TGTGCCAGCAGTTACGAGGTGCGCACAGATACGCAGTATTTT,CASSYEVRTDTQYF
-,TRBV12-3/TRBV12-4,TRBJ2-3,TRBD1,TGTGCCAGCAGCAAGGGACAGTCTAGCACAGATACGCAGTATTTT,CASSKGQSSTDTQYF
-,TRBV11-2,TRBJ2-7,TRBD2,TGTGCCAGCCTCGCCCGAGCGGGAGCCTCCTACGAGCAGTACTTC,CASLARAGASYEQYF
once,TRBV20-1,TRBJ1-1,TRBD1,TGCAGTGCTTACTCCTCGGGACAGATGAACACTGAAGCTTTCTTT,CSAYSSGQMNTEAFF
-,TRBV9,TRBJ2-7,TRBD2,TGTGCCAGCAGCGTGGGGAGCGGGGGGGCCTACGAGCAGTACTTC,CASSVGSGGAYEQYF
-,TRBV11-2,TRBJ2-7,TRBD1,TGTGCCAGCAGCTTAGAAGACAGGGGCGAGCAGTACTTC,CASSLEDRGEQYF
many,TRBV25-1,TRBJ1-2,-,TGTGCCAGCAGTGAGCGGGGACTGCTCTACACCTTC,CASSERGLLYTF
medium-sized,TRBV5-6,TRBJ2-7,TRBD2,TGTGCCAGCAGCGGGGGACTAGCGGGTCGCTTCTACGAGCAGTACTTC,CASSGGLAGRFYEQYF
few,TRBV11-2,TRBJ1-1,-,TGTGCCAGCAGCTTAGAGTCGACGACGGGGTATAGTGAAGCTTTCTTT,CASSLESTTGYSEAFF
few,TRBV12-3/TRBV12-4,TRBJ2-7,TRBD1,TGTGCCAGCACCCTGGCCGGGACAGGGGCAGCCTACGAGCAGTACTTC,CASTLAGTGAAYEQYF
few,TRBV9,TRBJ2-1,-,TGTGCCAGCAGCGTAGATGGTGGTAGCAATGAGCAGTTCTTC,CASSVDGGSNEQFF
few,TRBV27,TRBJ2-7,-,TGTGCCAGCAGCCCCGCGGTGGCGAACTACGAGCAGTACTTC,CASSPAVANYEQYF
-,TRBV4-3,TRBJ2-7,TRBD1,TGCGCCAGCAGCCAGTACGCTCACCGGGACAGGGGAAACCACGAGCAGTACTTC,CASSQYAHRDRGNHEQYF
-,TRBV7-8,TRBJ1-1,-,TGTGCCAGCACCGATCCCATTAACACTGAAGCTTTCTTT,CASTDPINTEAFF
few,TRBV5-6,TRBJ2-7,TRBD2,TGTGCCAGCATCCCGACTAGCGGGGGGGCCCACGAGCAGTACTTC,CASIPTSGGAHEQYF
few,TRBV5-1,TRBJ1-1,-,TGCGCCAGCAGCAGGTCCCAGGGGTTGTACACTGAAGCTTTCTTT,CASSRSQGLYTEAFF
-,TRBV24-1,TRBJ1-5,-,TGTGCCACCAGTGAAGGACAGTCTAATCAGCCCCAGCATTTT,CATSEGQSNQPQHF
few,TRBV6-2/TRBV6-3,TRBJ2-5,TRBD1,TGTGCCAGCAGTTCGGGACAGGTTGAGTACTTC,CASSSGQVEYF
-,TRBV20-1,TRBJ2-5,-,TGCAGTGCTAGGAAGTCTAGCGCCCGGCGAGCGCAAGAGACCCAGTACTTC,CSARKSSARRAQETQYF
-,TRBV4-1,TRBJ1-2,TRBD1,TGCGCCAGCAGCCATCGACAGGGGGCTAACTATGGCTACACCTTC,CASSHRQGANYGYTF
-,TRBV4-3,TRBJ2-7,TRBD1,TGCGCCAGCAGCCACTTAACCGGGGCAGGGGGTGACGAGCAGTACTTC,CASSHLTGAGGDEQYF
few,TRBV15,TRBJ2-2,TRBD2,TGTGCCACCAGCTACCGGGCGGGGGACACCGGGGAGCTGTTTTTT,CATSYRAGDTGELFF
-,TRBV11-2,TRBJ2-1,-,TGTGCCAGCAGCTTAGTAAAGAATGAGCAGTTCTTC,CASSLVKNEQFF
few,TRBV5-5,TRBJ2-7,-,TGTGCCAGCAGCCGGTCCGGGCACAACGAGCAGTACTTC,CASSRSGHNEQYF
few,TRBV6-5,TRBJ2-1,TRBD2,TGTGCCAGCAGTTTGGATGAAGCGGGGGGCCCGGCTCCCTCCAATGAGCAGTTCTTC,CASSLDEAGGPAPSNEQFF
few,TRBV5-1,TRBJ2-5,-,TGCGCCAGCAGATTGGAGGAGACCGGCCAAGAGACCCAGTACTTC,CASRLEETGQETQYF
-,TRBV29-1,TRBJ2-1,TRBD2,TGCAGCGTTGAACCCTCAGTGGGACTACCATACAATGAGCAGTTCTTC,CSVEPSVGLPYNEQFF
-,TRBV29-1,TRBJ2-7,TRBD1,TGCAGCGTCCACTGGACAGGGTGGGACGAGCAGTACTTC,CSVHWTGWDEQYF
-,TRBV5-6,TRBJ2-6,-,TGTGCCAGCAGCTTGAGGAGTTCTTGGGCCAACGTCCTGACTTTC,CASSLRSSWANVLTF
few,TRBV5-6,TRBJ1-1,-,TGTGCCAGCACCCTTCCAGGGGACGAAGCTTTCTTT,CASTLPGDEAFF
-,TRBV7-2,TRBJ2-3,TRBD2,TGTGCCAGCAGCTCGATACAGGGTTGGACTAGCGGGGGTTTTATCACAGATACGCAGTATTTT,CASSSIQGWTSGGFITDTQYF
-,TRBV9,TRBJ2-1,TRBD1,TGTGCCAGCAGCGCATATGGGCTGACAGGGGACGGTGGTGAGCAGTTCTTC,CASSAYGLTGDGGEQFF
few,TRBV9,TRBJ2-1,TRBD2,TGTGCCAGCAGCGTACTAGCGGGAGATTACAATGAGCAGTTCTTC,CASSVLAGDYNEQFF
-,TRBV7-9,TRBJ2-1,-,TGTGCCAGCAGCTTAGATGGTAGCCACAATGAGCAGTTCTTC,CASSLDGSHNEQFF
-,TRBV12-3/TRBV12-4,TRBJ2-5,-,TGTTCCAGCAGGACCTTGGGGGCGGCGGCCCAAGAGACCCAGTACTTC,CSSRTLGAAAQETQYF
few,TRBV6-7,TRBJ2-7,-,TGTGCCAGCAGTTACCAGAAGGGTCAGATCTCCTACGAGCAGTACTTC,CASSYQKGQISYEQYF
-,TRBV6-4,TRBJ2-1,-,TGTGCCAGCATGGTGAGTCGGGGCTATGAGCAGTTCTTC,CASMVSRGYEQFF
-,TRBV6-6,TRBJ2-7,TRBD1,TGTGCCAGCAGTTACTCCCCTACAGGGGCCTACGAGCAGTACTTC,CASSYSPTGAYEQYF
-,TRBV27,TRBJ1-4,TRBD1,TGTGCCAGCAGTTTCCTCGGGACAGGGGTTAATGAAAAACTGTTTTTT,CASSFLGTGVNEKLFF
-,TRBV28,TRBJ1-1,TRBD1,TGTGCCAGCAGCTGGCTCCGGGACAGGGCAGAAGCTTTCTTT,CASSWLRDRAEAFF
few,TRBV29-1,TRBJ2-1,TRBD1,TGCAGCGATTACGGGACAGGGGGTCAGCAGTTCTTC,CSDYGTGGQQFF
-,TRBV30,TRBJ1-1,-,TGTGCCTGGAGTGTACGAGGACCTGAAGCTTTCTTT,CAWSVRGPEAFF
-,TRBV12-3/TRBV12-4,TRBJ1-4,-,TGTGCCAGCACCCATGGACTGGTCGAAAAACTGTTTTTT,CASTHGLVEKLFF